This TCR beta chain was sequenced during a study of CD8+ T cells in alopecia areata. Findings and caveats of the study: Association of baseline CD8+ expansion with response is uncertain owing to one nonresponder. Patients shared TCRs less clearly than mice did, possibly owing to HLA. Among the 100 top clones, expanded CD8+ clones, like scalp clonality, were significantly decreased by tofacitinib.

The treatment: oral pan-JAK inhibitor, 5-10 mg twice daily. The sorting of PBMCs gave CD4+ and CD8+ T cells. Trimming shortened V by 4 bases and J by 4 bases, and 12 bases separated the two germline ends. The CDR3 length is 13 residues. Germline V gene data show CDR1 as SGHRS and CDR2 as YFSETQ. On this clone: Its antigen is currently unknown.

Extraction and reverse transcription of RNA yielded cDNA as the sequencing template. The repertoire was sequenced with immunoSEQ multiplex PCR; TCRdb's copy has only in-frame clones and lacks some. This table holds 190,000 or so clones, roughly 53% found once. The sequences come from CD8+ T cells sorted from blood, collected at week 24, from a patient treated with tofacitinib. V usage is TRBV5-1 and J usage is TRBJ2-7, with D perhaps matching TRBD1 or TRBD2 (5 bases each). The receptor was isolated from a human donor with alopecia areata. CDR3 sequence (DNA): TGCGCCAGCAGCCCGGGACCTGTTTACGAGCAGTACTTC. Its translation is CASSPGPVYEQYF.